The 3 T cell receptor beta chains below come from one sample, sequenced in a study of graft-versus-host responses after intestinal transplantation. No antigens are known for them. Sequencing was performed with immunoSEQ multiplex PCR; in TCRdb, only in-frame clones are kept and a portion is missing. This table has more than 90,000 clones, 90% to 95% appearing once. Sequences were derived from unstimulated CD8+ T cells sorted from spleen or lymph node cells, sampled before transplant. Every receptor here comes from a human donor who was the organ donor for an intestinal transplant.

The chain is built from TRBV6-5 and TRBJ2-1, with D hard to call. The CDR3 totals 14 residues. Germline V gene lookup returns CDR1 MNHEY and CDR2 SVGAGI. The V end was cut by 4 bases, the J end by 4 bases, with 11 bases between. CDR3 amino acids: CASSLRASYNEQFF. CDR3 DNA sequence: TGTGCCAGCAGTTTGAGAGCTTCGTACAATGAGCAGTTCTTC.

V gene TRBV19 combines with J gene TRBJ2-7, with 11 bases identical to TRBD1. Germline lookup yields CDR1 LNHDA and CDR2 SQIVND (reference sequence). This CDR3 has 15 amino acids. V was clipped by 4 bases and J by 3 bases; unmatched bases: 5. The CDR3 spells CASSTTGTGGYEQYF. CDR3 nucleotides: TGTGCCAGTAGTACGACCGGGACAGGGGGCTACGAGCAGTACTTC.

The rearrangement joins TRBV7-4 to TRBJ1-1; 10 bases match TRBD1. V shed 1 base, J shed 5 bases, and the junction held 4 bases outside the gene matches. The germline V gene encodes CDR1 SGHVT and CDR2 SQSDAQ. CDR3 size: 15 residues. CDR3 amino acids: CASSLVGQGGTEAFF. In DNA, the CDR3 is TGTGCCAGCAGCTTAGTAGGACAGGGGGGGACTGAAGCTTTCTTT.